This TCR beta chain appears in the sequencing data of a study of regulatory T cells in long-lasting Graves disease. Study results and limitations: The TCR repertoire of persistent Graves' patients was less diverse than that of newly diagnosed ones.

To make TCR beta libraries, researchers used iRepertoire HTBI primers and Arm-PCR of CDR3 regions. TCRdb passed the multiplex PCR reads through MiXCR, listing each CDR3 protein once. This table holds about 460,000 distinct CDR3 sequences, 20% to 25% found once. Trimming removed 3 bases from V and 6 bases from J; junction bases left unmatched: 6. Germline CDR1 LNHDA, CDR2 SQIVND (reference sequence). The CDR3 has 15 amino acids. Regarding time point: persistent/refractory GD, antithyroid drugs over 5 years with positive TRAb. From RNA extracted from PBMCs, the TCR library was made. Comment on this clonotype: Its antigen is unidentified.

The chain links TRBV19 to TRBJ2-1; 9 nucleotides line up with TRBD1. The sequenced sample was peripheral blood mononuclear cells (PBMCs), obtained when the disease was refractory, from a patient treated with antithyroid drugs. The TCR sequence derives from a female donor with Graves disease. The CDR3 here is CASSIPGQGTNEQFF. The CDR3 bases are TGTGCCAGTAGTATTCCAGGACAGGGGACCAATGAGCAGTTCTTC.